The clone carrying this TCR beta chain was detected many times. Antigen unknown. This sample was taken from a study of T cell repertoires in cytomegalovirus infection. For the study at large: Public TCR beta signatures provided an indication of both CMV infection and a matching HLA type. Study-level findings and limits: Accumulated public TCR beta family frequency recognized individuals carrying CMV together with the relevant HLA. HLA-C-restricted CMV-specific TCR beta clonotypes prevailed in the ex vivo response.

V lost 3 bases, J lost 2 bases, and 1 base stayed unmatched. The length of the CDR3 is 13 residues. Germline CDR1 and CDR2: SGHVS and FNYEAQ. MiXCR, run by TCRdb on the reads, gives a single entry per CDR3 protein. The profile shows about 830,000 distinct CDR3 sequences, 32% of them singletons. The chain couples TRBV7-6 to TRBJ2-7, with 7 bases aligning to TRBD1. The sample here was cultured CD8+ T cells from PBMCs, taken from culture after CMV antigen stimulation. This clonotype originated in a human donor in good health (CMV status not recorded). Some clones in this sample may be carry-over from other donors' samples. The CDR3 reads CASSFGTAYEQYF. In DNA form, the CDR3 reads TGTGCCAGCAGCTTCGGGACAGCCTACGAGCAGTACTTC. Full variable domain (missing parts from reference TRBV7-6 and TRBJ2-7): GAGVSQSPRYKVTKRGQDVALRCDPISGHVSLYWYRQALGQGPEFLTYFNYEAQQDKSGLPNDRFSAERPEGSISTLTIQRTEQRDSAMYRCASSFGTAYEQYFGPGTRLTVT.